The clone carrying this T cell receptor (beta chain) showed up just once. Its specificity is unknown. The PCR used 60 Vbeta and 13 Jbeta primers. Profiling relied on immunoSEQ multiplex PCR, and the TCRdb table lists in-frame clones only, not all of them. Among around 150,000 clones listed, 65% to 85% were seen once. These data come from a study of cytomegalovirus exposure and HLA in healthy donors. The study's findings and limits: In an earlier analysis, about 90% or about 30%: the productive usage of most TCR beta V segments. The study listed 164 cytomegalovirus-associated TCR beta chains. Across HLA loci, a later analysis found differing TCR association rates, with DRB1 most and HLA-C fewest.

This TCR was recovered from a woman between 40 and 55 years old in good health and CMV-seropositive. Sequencing was performed on PBMCs.

The CDR3 sequence is CASSIGTSGASYEQYF. In DNA, the CDR3 is TGTGCCAGCAGTATCGGGACTAGCGGGGCCTCCTACGAGCAGTACTTC. The rearrangement joins TRBV27 to TRBJ2-7; 13 bases match TRBD2. Germline assignment: CDR1 MNHEY and CDR2 SMNVEV (reference sequence). The CDR3 contains 16 residues. V was clipped by 5 bases and J by 0 bases; unmatched bases: 4.